These 10 T cell receptor beta chains came from one sample sequenced in a study of blood T cells in healthy people across ages. It was with a sample-barcoded 5' primer and a J-beta primer mix that a second PCR of roughly 7 to 12 cycles was run. TCRdb re-called the 5' RACE reads through MiXCR, storing one row per CDR3 protein. The table records 1.5 million or so distinct CDR3 sequences, around 40% of them present only once. The sequencing sample was made of blood. These receptors originate from a woman aged 18-29 years in good health.

The chain carries TRBV7-8 and TRBJ2-2; D is perhaps TRBD2 (5 bases). CDR1 is SGHVS, CDR2 FQNEAQ, per germline. CDR3 length: 16 residues. Trimming pared 0 bases from V and 9 bases from J, leaving 17 bases between. DNA of the CDR3: TGTGCCAGCAGCTTAGCAAGTCGGGGAGACTCCAGGGAGCTGTTTTTT. It codes for CASSLASRGDSRELFF.

This clonotype has a single count. This chain connects TRBV7-9 to TRBJ1-2; possibly TRBD1 for D (6 bases). The CDR3 extends over 15 amino acids. V lost 5 bases, J lost 0 bases, and 13 bases lay in between. Germline-derived CDR1 and CDR2 are SEHNR and FQNEAQ (reference sequence). The DNA of the CDR3 is TGTGCCAGCAGCCCTACAGGGTTTACTAACTATGGCTACACCTTC. It is translated as CASSPTGFTNYGYTF.

This clonotype was found a few times. V gene TRBV4-1 combines with J gene TRBJ2-1; unclear D gene. Trimming stripped 3 bases from V and 9 bases from J, with 12 bases between. Germline V gene data show CDR1 as MGHRA and CDR2 as YSYEKL. The CDR3 sequence is 13 residues long. The CDR3 nucleotides are TGCGCCAGCAGCCAGGTGTCATGGGCTGAGCAGTTCTTC. Encoded protein: CASSQVSWAEQFF.

This clonotype came up a few times. V gene TRBV7-6 combines with J gene TRBJ1-4, with 7 bases matching TRBD1. CDR3 length equals 14 residues. The germline gives CDR1 SGHVS, CDR2 FNYEAQ. Trimming took 8 bases from V and 6 from J; bases not matched to a gene: 9. CDR3 coding DNA: TGTGCCAGCGCGTCGAGGGGGCGTTATGAAAAACTGTTTTTT. It codes for CASASRGRYEKLFF.

This clonotype was seen only once. The gene calls are TRBV30 and TRBJ2-7, with TRBD1 matching over 9 bases. This CDR3 comprises 12 residues. Looked up from germline, CDR1 is GTSNPN and CDR2 is SVGIG (reference sequence). Trimming cost V 4 bases and J 3 bases; bases outside gene matches: 1. In nucleotides, the CDR3 is TGTGCCTGGACGGGACAGGGCTACGAGCAGTACTTC. As protein: CAWTGQGYEQYF.

This clonotype showed up just a few times. The rearrangement links TRBV11-2 to TRBJ2-1; TRBD2 matches at 7 bases. V was pared by 4 bases and J by 2 bases, with 5 bases of the junction left unmatched. CDR1 is SGHAT, CDR2 FQNNGV, per germline. The CDR3 totals 15 residues. CDR3 sequence: CASSYEAGTYNEQFF. Here the CDR3 DNA reads TGTGCCAGCAGCTACGAAGCGGGGACCTACAATGAGCAGTTCTTC.

This clonotype was detected once. This rearrangement joins TRBV29-1 to TRBJ2-5; D perhaps matches TRBD1 (6 bases). Germline lookup yields CDR1 SQVTM and CDR2 ANQGSEA. CDR3 length equals 14 residues. V shed 4 bases and J shed 1 base, with 13 bases lying between them. CDR3 sequence reads: CSVGVTGLQETQYF. CDR3 in DNA: TGCAGCGTTGGTGTGACAGGACTCCAAGAGACCCAGTACTTC.

This clonotype was found a few times. The chain combines TRBV5-6 with TRBJ1-2; no firm D call. CDR3 length equals 14 residues. V dropped 4 bases and J dropped 1 base, with 11 bases sitting between them. CDR1 SGHDT and CDR2 YYEEEE come from the germline V gene. DNA for the CDR3: TGTGCCAGCAGCGTAGACGGTATTAACTATGGCTACACCTTC. It codes for CASSVDGINYGYTF.

The chain employs TRBV12-3 or TRBV12-4 and TRBJ1-1, with a tentative D call TRBD1 (6 bases). V lost 3 bases to trimming and J lost 3 bases, with 14 bases between them. The CDR3 contains 15 residues. Written as DNA, the CDR3 is TGTGCCAGCAGTTTTTTCCAGGGGTGGCACACTGAAGCTTTCTTT. It translates to CASSFFQGWHTEAFF.

The chain is built from TRBV30 and TRBJ1-2; no firm D call. This CDR3 is built from 16 residues. Germline CDR1 reads GTSNPN; CDR2 reads SVGIG (reference sequence). Trimming removed 2 bases at V and 5 bases at J, with 21 bases between. CDR3 sequence: CAWSLLRAPGKYGYTF. CDR3 DNA sequence: TGTGCCTGGAGTTTATTACGGGCACCCGGCAAATATGGCTACACCTTC.